This T cell receptor (beta chain) was sequenced in a study of CD8+ T cells in alopecia areata. Study background: Tofacitinib therapy took 6 to 18 months; 6 months off drug came after.

The V end was cut by 4 bases, the J end by 5 bases, with 11 bases between. This CDR3 spans 13 amino acids. Germline V gene lookup returns CDR1 SGHTA and CDR2 FQGNSA. About this clone: Its antigen is currently unknown.

Stated treatment: oral pan-JAK inhibitor, 5-10 mg twice daily. Lesional scalp punch biopsies and peripheral blood came from alopecia areata patients. Findings and limits, study-wide: On tofacitinib, scalp and blood still held many of the expanded lesional clones.

Following extraction, RNA underwent reverse transcription to cDNA, which served as the sequencing template. Using immunoSEQ multiplex PCR, the repertoire was profiled, and TCRdb retains in-frame clones only, with some absent. This table has around 120,000 clones, over 60% appearing once. The material sequenced was CD4+ T cells sorted from blood, taken at week 4, from a patient treated with tofacitinib. This sequence originates from a human donor with alopecia areata. The chain joins TRBV7-2 to TRBJ2-5; D gene ambiguous. The CDR3 DNA follows: TGTGCCAGCAGCTCGAACTTCCAGGAGACCCAGTACTTC. Protein sequence: CASSSNFQETQYF.